This entry is about one TCR beta chain. Its antigen is currently not known. Qualities for individual bases were not recorded, and no much larger clone is one base off. Moderately to severely active disease, a Clinical Activity Score of at least 3, a NOSPECS grade of at least 4, and a duration under 3 months were present in ophthalmopathy patients. Any patient with an uncontrolled infection, another autoimmune disease, pregnancy or lactation was excluded. Diagnoses relied on clinical symptoms, serum thyroxine and TRAb, thyroid ultrasound and orbital computed tomography. PBMCs were separated from roughly 10 ml of fresh peripheral blood using Ficoll-Paque density gradient centrifugation. Trizol reagent was used to extract total RNA, and RNA quality was then checked on an Agilent 2100 Bioanalyzer. TCR beta CDR3 regions were amplified from RNA transcripts. A first-round RT-PCR of the TCR CDR3 used the HTBI primer set with the Qiagen OneStep RT-PCR kit. Libraries were constructed in a second round of multiplex PCR, after which size selection and purification were performed. Paired-end sequencing of the libraries was performed with 100 bp reads on an Illumina HiSeq2000. Per the authors' processing: SOAPnuke was used to process the raw data, removing reads that contained adapters or uncalled bases, had a mean Phred below 15, or lacked an exact match to the constant primer or identifier. High-quality paired reads were merged using COPE v1.2.5, and each unique nucleotide sequence was defined as a clonotype. MiTCR v1.1 was used to align clonotypes to the IMGT TRBV, TRBD and TRBJ reference segments. Analysis was restricted to V-J combinations with a frequency above 0.0001, which covered just over 98% of repertoires. The TCS score was defined as F50 (clonal expansion) divided by E x V (chaos), with BLOSUM62-based TCRdist calculated between CDR3 peptides within each V-J. Welch's t-statistics and random forest reduced some 510 V-J features to fewer than 15, which were used in a naive Bayes classifier (R e1071). The raw public data were reprocessed by TCRdb itself: fastp quality trimming at Q25, MiXCR clonotype calling, in-frame beta chains only. Each entry merges the rows of one CDR3 protein and shows their most common DNA and genes. The authors' filters were not applied to this entry. Counted in this sample were about 600,000 distinct CDR3 sequences; 13% to 15% of them appeared once. Approximately 12% of the sample goes to the ten largest clones.

This sample stems from a study of T cells in Graves' hyperthyroidism and ophthalmopathy (dated by TCRdb to about 2019). About the full investigation: Peripheral blood was collected at initial diagnosis, before any treatment. After sampling, hyperthyroidism patients received methimazole starting at 30 mg daily, and ophthalmopathy patients received high-dose intravenous methylprednisolone. Thyroid tissue and blood T-cell repertoires from about six Graves' hyperthyroidism patients were also compared in the study. A discovery cohort of about a hundred patients, roughly 40 with Graves' ophthalmopathy and 55 to 65 with stable Graves' hyperthyroidism, was used to find distinguishing TCR V-J signatures. Prospective prediction of ophthalmopathy was tested in an independent validation cohort of some 19 hyperthyroidism patients and approximately 17 patients who later progressed to ophthalmopathy. TCR Vbeta CDR3 sequencing of 140 or so peripheral blood samples (over 40 ophthalmopathy, over 70 hyperthyroidism and some 17 progressor patients) is reported in the paper. The roughly 94 discovery patients were randomly split 7:3 into training and test sets.

Beyond this particular receptor, the publication reports: Sample size was not statistically predetermined, and investigators were not blinded to group allocation. Most expanded thyroid clonotypes (frequency above 0.001) were also found in blood, which suggests that blood repertoires may mirror thyroid immune responses. In validation, the model predicted progression to ophthalmopathy a median of roughly six months before onset, with about 64% sensitivity and more than 72% specificity. Ophthalmopathy was separated from stable hyperthyroidism by a 13 V-J signature model, with just over 85% sensitivity and approximately 81% specificity obtained in cross-validation and 80%/75% obtained in testing.

This receptor was taken from a woman in her forties or fifties with Graves' ophthalmopathy. Sample: blood.

This receptor has the CDR3 CASSLASGQGSVQPQHF. The sequenced DNA is TGTGCCAGCAGCTTGGCCTCAGGACAGGGAAGCGTTCAGCCCCAGCATTTT. The V and J genes are TRBV5-6 and TRBJ1-5; 8 middle bases align to TRBD1. In the germline V gene, CDR1 corresponds to SGHDT and CDR2 to YYEEEE. The CDR3 sequence holds 17 residues, the cysteine and phenylalanine included. The read is trimmed to its CDR3 DNA, 51 bases read in frame from base 1. Trimmed from V: 0 bases; trimmed from J: 6 bases; junction bases lacking a gene match: 11.